The rows below give T cell receptor beta chains drawn from one sample of a study of T-cell memory formation after mild COVID-19. TCRdb independently ran MiXCR on the 5' RACE reads; one entry per CDR3 protein. Among about 560,000 distinct CDR3 sequences listed, approximately 21% were seen once. What was sequenced was PBMCs or a T cell subset sorted from them (not recorded which). The receptors here all came from an adult woman who had mild COVID-19 (a few samples of this study predate the infection). Cell type and time point are not known. The CDR3 runs from the conserved cysteine through the conserved F or W. D genes are given only for firm matches. Expanded clones are given a class, and other clones once, few, many or no size at all.

j_call | d_call | v_call | clone_size | cdr3_nt | cdr3_aa
TRBJ2-3 | - | TRBV4-2 | few | TGTGCCAGCAGCCAAGTGTCACGGGGGCCCACCTCTAGCACAGATACGCAGTATTTT | CASSQVSRGPTSSTDTQYF
TRBJ2-7 | - | TRBV4-1 | - | TGCGCCAGCAGCCAAGAGGCAGGATACTCCTACGAGCAGTACTTC | CASSQEAGYSYEQYF
TRBJ2-7 | TRBD1 | TRBV11-2 | few | TGTGCCAGCAGCTTATCCGGACAGGGAGTATATTACGAGCAGTACTTC | CASSLSGQGVYYEQYF
TRBJ1-2 | TRBD1 | TRBV6-1 | few | TGTGCCAGCCGACAGGGGCTGACCCAAACTTCCTATGGCTACACCTTC | CASRQGLTQTSYGYTF
TRBJ1-3 | - | TRBV10-3 | few | TGTGTATCATCGGGGCAGTATGCTGGAAACACCATATATTTT | CVSSGQYAGNTIYF
TRBJ1-2 | - | TRBV7-9 | once | TGTGCCAGCAGCTTAACGGCAGGGCCTAACTATGGCTACACCTTC | CASSLTAGPNYGYTF
TRBJ2-5 | TRBD1 | TRBV6-5 | few | TGTGCCAGCAGTTACTCCCTTACAGGGGGGGAGACCCAGTACTTC | CASSYSLTGGETQYF
TRBJ2-1 | - | TRBV12-3/TRBV12-4 | many | TGTGCCAGCAGTCCCCGGACAGTATCCTCCTACAATGAGCAGTTCTTC | CASSPRTVSSYNEQFF
TRBJ2-3 | TRBD2 | TRBV6-2/TRBV6-3 | - | TGTGCCAGCAGTTACCTAGCGGGCACAGATACGCAGTATTTT | CASSYLAGTDTQYF
TRBJ2-2 | - | TRBV7-9 | few | TGTGCCAGCAGCCCAACTGGGGGTACGAACACCGGGGAGCTGTTTTTT | CASSPTGGTNTGELFF
TRBJ2-1 | - | TRBV5-1 | - | TGCGCCAGCAGCCAAAATGGGGATGAGCAGTTCTTC | CASSQNGDEQFF
TRBJ2-7 | TRBD1 | TRBV5-1 | - | TGCGCCAGCAGCTTGTACGGGACAGGTAGCTCCTACGAGCAGTACTTC | CASSLYGTGSSYEQYF
TRBJ2-4 | - | TRBV7-9 | few | TGTGCCAGCAGCCCGCTCCAAGGGGGGGAAAACATTCAGTACTTC | CASSPLQGGENIQYF
TRBJ2-7 | TRBD1 | TRBV7-9 | - | TGTGCCAGCAGCTGGGCCCCCGGACAGGGGGAAGCCTACGAGCAGTACTTC | CASSWAPGQGEAYEQYF
TRBJ2-7 | - | TRBV9 | few | TGTGCCAGCAGCCCCTCTGACCTCTACGAGCAGTACTTC | CASSPSDLYEQYF
TRBJ1-1 | - | TRBV14 | few | TGTGCCAGCAGCCCAGGACCGGTACAGGAAGCTTTCTTT | CASSPGPVQEAFF
TRBJ2-5 | - | TRBV12-3/TRBV12-4 | - | TGTGCCAGCAGTACTCCGGGGTCAATGGGATCGTTC | CASSTPGSMGSF
TRBJ1-1 | TRBD1 | TRBV7-2 | - | TGTGCCAGCAGCTTATGGAATAGGGCAGGGGGCACTGAAGCTTTCTTT | CASSLWNRAGGTEAFF
TRBJ1-5 | - | TRBV3-1 | - | TGTGCCAGCAGTACCCAGGTTAGCAATCAGCCCCAGCATTTT | CASSTQVSNQPQHF
TRBJ2-6 | - | TRBV20-1 | - | TGCAGTGCTATGGGACATCTGGACTCTGGGGCCAACGTCCTGACTTTC | CSAMGHLDSGANVLTF
TRBJ2-7 | - | TRBV20-1 | - | TGCAGTGCTAGCGTTGCTCGGGAGCAGTACTTC | CSASVAREQYF
TRBJ1-2 | - | TRBV5-1 | few | TGCGCCAGCAGCGAGGGACAAGCAAACTATGGCTACACCTTC | CASSEGQANYGYTF
TRBJ1-2 | - | TRBV12-3/TRBV12-4 | - | TGTGCCAGCAGCTCCCAACCCGAGGTCAACCATGGCTACACCTTC | CASSSQPEVNHGYTF
TRBJ1-3 | - | TRBV12-3/TRBV12-4 | few | TGTGCCAGCAGTTTAACCGCATCGTCTGGAAACACCATATATTTT | CASSLTASSGNTIYF
TRBJ2-7 | - | TRBV20-1 | few | TGCAGTGCTAGCGGTCAGGCCTACGAGCAGTACTTC | CSASGQAYEQYF
TRBJ2-7 | - | TRBV29-1 | - | TGCAGCGTTGAAGATCGCGGCAGATCGGCGGGTTACGAGCAGTACTTC | CSVEDRGRSAGYEQYF
TRBJ1-1 | TRBD1 | TRBV7-9 | few | TGTGCCAGCAGCCATGGACAGGGGGCTGGAGGCACTGAAGCTTTCTTT | CASSHGQGAGGTEAFF
TRBJ2-7 | - | TRBV6-5 | - | TGTGCCAGCACCCACCGGGGGCGGGACAACTACGAGCAGTACTTC | CASTHRGRDNYEQYF
TRBJ2-6 | - | TRBV12-3/TRBV12-4 | few | TGTGCCAGCAGTTTACTGGGGGCGGCTGGGGCCAACGTCCTGACTTTC | CASSLLGAAGANVLTF
TRBJ2-5 | - | TRBV29-1 | many | TGCAGCGTTGATTCGTTTCAGAGGACCCAGTACTTC | CSVDSFQRTQYF
TRBJ2-4 | - | TRBV7-2 | few | TGTGCCAGCAGCTTAGGGGCGGGGTCCTCAGGGAACATTCAGTACTTC | CASSLGAGSSGNIQYF
TRBJ1-2 | TRBD1 | TRBV12-3/TRBV12-4 | - | TGTGCCAGCAGGGGCCCTGGGACAGCCTACTATGGCTACACCTTC | CASRGPGTAYYGYTF
TRBJ1-2 | TRBD1 | TRBV6-5 | few | TGTGCCAGCAGCCGACTTATAGGGGGCAACTCTGGCTACACCTTC | CASSRLIGGNSGYTF
TRBJ1-1 | - | TRBV12-3/TRBV12-4 | few | TGTGCCAGCAGCCTTTCGGTCTCGTCGAGGACTGAAGCTTTCTTT | CASSLSVSSRTEAFF
TRBJ1-2 | - | TRBV25-1 | few | TGTGCCAGCAGTGTAGGGTTCCTTGGCTACACCTTC | CASSVGFLGYTF
TRBJ2-1 | - | TRBV5-1 | few | TGCGCCAGCTCCAGTAAGGGTCCAAGCTCCAATGAGCAGTTCTTC | CASSSKGPSSNEQFF
TRBJ2-3 | - | TRBV6-5 | - | TGTGCCAGCAGTTACGGGACCTGGGATGGTACAGATACGCAGTATTTT | CASSYGTWDGTDTQYF
TRBJ2-7 | - | TRBV21-1 | - | TGTGCCAGCATCCCGACAGGGAGAGGGAACCACGAGCAGTACTTC | CASIPTGRGNHEQYF
TRBJ1-5 | - | TRBV15 | few | TGTGCCACATCCCCCCTACAGGGCACTCAGCCCCAGCATTTT | CATSPLQGTQPQHF
TRBJ2-1 | - | TRBV4-2 | - | TGTGCCAGCAGCCAAGAGCTGGCCCTGGAAATCTACAATGAGCAGTTCTTC | CASSQELALEIYNEQFF
TRBJ2-3 | - | TRBV11-2 | - | TGTGCCAGCAGTTTCGGGCAGGATACGCAGTATTTT | CASSFGQDTQYF
TRBJ2-3 | - | TRBV4-3 | few | TGCGCCAGCAGCCAAGAACTAGCCTTCACAGATACGCAGTATTTT | CASSQELAFTDTQYF
TRBJ2-1 | TRBD2 | TRBV4-1 | few | TGCGCCAGCAGCCAAGACCTTGCGGGGGGCCGGCAGTTCTTC | CASSQDLAGGRQFF
TRBJ2-7 | - | TRBV9 | few | TGTGCCAGCAGCGTAGAGTGGGAAGAGTCCTACGAGCAGTACTTC | CASSVEWEESYEQYF
TRBJ1-3 | - | TRBV20-1 | many | TGCAGTGCTAGAGAAGGGCTCCCCTCTGGAAACACCATATATTTT | CSAREGLPSGNTIYF
TRBJ2-3 | TRBD2 | TRBV5-1 | - | TGCGCCAGCAGGGGACTAGCGGGAGTATCAGATACGCAGTATTTT | CASRGLAGVSDTQYF